The 30 T cell receptor beta chains reported below all come from one sample, sequenced in a study of cytomegalovirus exposure and HLA in healthy donors. A multiplex PCR was run with 60 Vbeta primers and 13 Jbeta primers. Some clones are missing from TCRdb's copy, which holds only in-frame ones; the method was immunoSEQ multiplex PCR. Among 150,000 to 200,000 clones listed, about 76% were seen once. The specimen sequenced was PBMCs. These receptors all come from a woman in her forties or fifties in good health and CMV-seronegative.

The chain recombines TRBV19 with TRBJ1-4, with 8 bases that match TRBD1. Germline V gene sequence: CDR1 LNHDA, CDR2 SQIVND (reference sequence). After removal of 5 bases from V and 5 bases from J, the junction contained 4 bases not matched to a gene. The CDR3 extends over 14 amino acids. CDR3 amino acids: CASSQGAQNEKLFF. CDR3 DNA: TGTGCCAGTAGTCAGGGGGCCCAAAATGAAAAACTGTTTTTT.

The V and J genes are TRBV2 and TRBJ2-7; D might be TRBD1 (6 bases). Per germline, CDR1 SNHLY and CDR2 FYNNEI. The CDR3 has 12 amino acids. V lost 6 bases and J lost 2, with 8 bases in between. In DNA form, the CDR3 reads TGTGCCAGCAGCAGGGGCGCCTACGAGCAGTACTTC. It specifies CASSRGAYEQYF.

The chain carries TRBV30 and TRBJ2-1; tentative D call: TRBD1 (6 bases). Trimming removed 3 bases at V and 6 bases at J, with 12 bases between. This CDR3 comprises 13 residues. Germline V CDR1 and CDR2: GTSNPN, SVGIG (reference sequence). CDR3: CAWSLQGVNEQFF. As DNA, the CDR3 is TGTGCCTGGAGCCTACAGGGCGTCAATGAGCAGTTCTTC.

The rearrangement links TRBV12-5 to TRBJ1-1, with 8 bases fitting TRBD1. This CDR3 has 14 amino acids. V dropped 2 bases and J dropped 5; count of bases not matched to a gene: 4. CDR1 and CDR2 (germline): LGHNT, FRNRAP. The CDR3 bases are TGTGCTAGTGGTTTGCCGGGACAGGAAACTGAAGCTTTCTTT. Amino acids: CASGLPGQETEAFF. Full variable domain (remainder filled in from reference TRBV12-5 and TRBJ1-1): DARVTQTPRHKVTEMGQEVTMRCQPILGHNTVFWYRQTMMQGLELLAYFRNRAPLDDSGMPKDRFSAEMPDATLATLKIQPSEPRDSAVYFCASGLPGQETEAFFGQGTRLTVV.

The chain carries TRBV7-9 and TRBJ2-2; 7 bases fit TRBD2. J gave up 0 bases and V 8 bases, and 9 bases lay outside the gene matches. In germline, CDR1 is SEHNR, CDR2 FQNEAQ (reference sequence). The CDR3 runs to 16 residues. CDR3 in DNA: TGTGCCAGCCGGGCCTGGGCGGGGGCGAACACCGGGGAGCTGTTTTTT. It translates to CASRAWAGANTGELFF.

The chain couples TRBV9 to TRBJ1-2; the D is unclear. The germline V gene encodes CDR1 SGDLS and CDR2 YYNGEE. CDR3 length equals 13 residues. V was pared by 3 bases and J by 3 bases, with 9 bases between. The CDR3 sequence: CASSGRGYYGYTF. In DNA, the CDR3 is TGTGCCAGCAGCGGCAGAGGGTACTATGGCTACACCTTC.

The CDR3 DNA reads as TGTGCCAGCAGCCCCAGACAGGTGCTCCTGGGGTCCAACGTCCTGACTTTC. This translates into CASSPRQVLLGSNVLTF. The rearrangement joins TRBV5-8 to TRBJ2-6; possible D gene TRBD1, 6 bases. The CDR3 has 17 amino acids. V gave up 4 bases and J gave up 8 bases, with 22 bases separating them. CDR1 is SGHTS, CDR2 YDEGEE, per germline.

This chain joins TRBV7-4 and TRBJ2-7; D gene ambiguous. CDR1 is SGHVT, CDR2 SQSDAQ, per germline. V lost 4 bases and J lost 9, with 16 bases in between. There are 13 residues in the CDR3. The DNA of the CDR3 is TGTGCCAGCAGCTCGGTACAGTCCTTGTGGCAGTACTTC. Amino acids: CASSSVQSLWQYF.

The rearrangement links TRBV7-9 to TRBJ1-6; D unresolved. V was pared by 5 bases and J by 7 bases, with 24 bases between. The CDR3 has 18 amino acids. From germline, CDR1 is SEHNR and CDR2 FQNEAQ (reference sequence). The CDR3 loop is CASSNAGRENLGNSPLHF. CDR3 coding DNA: TGTGCCAGCAGCAACGCCGGCCGGGAGAACTTGGGGAATTCACCCCTCCACTTT.

This clone was seen a single time. The chain combines TRBV7-8 with TRBJ2-1; D gene unclear. CDR1 is SGHVS and CDR2 is FQNEAQ in the germline V gene. Deletions cut 8 bases from V and 7 bases from J, with 12 bases between. This CDR3 region has 12 residues. In DNA, the CDR3 is TGTGCCAGCGGGCGATCTGGGAATGAGCAGTTCTTC. Translated, it gives CASGRSGNEQFF.

CDR3 sequence (DNA): TGCGCCAGCAGCCAAGATGGGGGAGGTTCACCCCTCCACTTT. This encodes CASSQDGGGSPLHF. The chain links TRBV4-3 to TRBJ1-6, with D possibly being TRBD1 (5 bases). Germline V lookup: CDR1 LGHNA, CDR2 YSLEER. The V and J ends lost 0 bases and 9 bases respectively, with 9 bases between them. This CDR3 spans 14 amino acids.

The rearrangement joins TRBV5-1 to TRBJ2-2, with TRBD2 as a possible D gene (6 bases). The germline V gene encodes CDR1 SGHRS and CDR2 YFSETQ. The CDR3 is made up of 15 amino acids. V lost 4 bases and J lost 7, with 17 bases in between. The CDR3: CASSPPSGVGGELFF. CDR3 coding DNA: TGCGCCAGCAGCCCTCCGTCGGGGGTTGGCGGGGAGCTGTTTTTT.

This clone was observed a few times. The chain employs TRBV2 and TRBJ1-5; D unresolved. Trimming shortened V by 3 bases and J by 2 bases, and 8 bases separated the two germline ends. The germline gives CDR1 SNHLY, CDR2 FYNNEI. CDR3 length: 14 residues. The CDR3 DNA reads as TGTGCCAGCAGTGATCACAGAGGCAATCAGCCCCAGCATTTT. It codes for CASSDHRGNQPQHF.

This rearrangement joins TRBV4-3 to TRBJ2-3; 9 bases fit TRBD2. The germline CDR1 and CDR2 sequences are LGHNA and YSLEER. The CDR3 runs 16 residues. With 5 bases clipped from V and 5 bases from J, the junction kept 11 bases outside the gene matches. CDR3 DNA: TGCGCCAGCAGCGCAAGTAGGGCGGGGGGGATAGATACGCAGTATTTT. Its translation is CASSASRAGGIDTQYF.

This rearrangement joins TRBV4-1 to TRBJ1-5, with 9 positions matching TRBD1. Germline V CDR1 and CDR2: MGHRA, YSYEKL. The CDR3 runs to 15 residues. Trimming at V came to 3 bases and at J to 4 bases, leaving 4 bases not matched to a gene. The CDR3 coding sequence is TGCGCCAGCAGCCAGGGGACAGGGACGAATCAGCCCCAGCATTTT. As protein: CASSQGTGTNQPQHF.

This sequence joins TRBV6-1 and TRBJ1-2, with a weak D call TRBD1 (5 bases). Per germline, CDR1 MNHNS and CDR2 SASEGT. V was clipped by 7 bases and J by 3 bases, with 15 bases between them. This CDR3 is built from 14 residues. CDR3 residues: CASKSTGFDYGYTF. DNA of the CDR3: TGTGCCAGCAAATCAACAGGTTTCGACTATGGCTACACCTTC.

The chain joins TRBV29-1 to TRBJ2-5; 7 nucleotides match TRBD2. The J call may be wrong; the DNA end is better matched by TRBJ2-7. CDR3 length: 12 residues. Looked up from germline, CDR1 is SQVTM and CDR2 is ANQGSEA. The CDR3: CSVEGGSREQYF. The CDR3 nucleotides read TGCAGCGTTGAGGGGGGGTCTCGCGAGCAGTACTTC.

The chain has TRBV6-1 and TRBJ2-7, with 7 bases lining up with TRBD1. V shed 6 bases, J shed 3 bases, and the junction held 11 bases outside the gene matches. Per the germline V gene, CDR1 is MNHNS and CDR2 is SASEGT. The CDR3 spans 15 residues. DNA of the CDR3: TGTGCCAGCAGCGAATCTACAGGGGCCGTCTACGAGCAGTACTTC. This translates into CASSESTGAVYEQYF.

The chain is built from TRBV5-4 and TRBJ2-1; TRBD2 matches at 12 bases. The length of the CDR3 is 18 residues. CDR1 is SGHNT and CDR2 is YYREEE in the germline V gene (reference sequence). V lost 0 bases and J lost 5; bases outside the gene matches: 9. CDR3 in amino acids: CASSLAWTSGANNNEQFF. DNA of the CDR3: TGTGCCAGCAGCTTGGCCTGGACTAGCGGGGCTAACAACAATGAGCAGTTCTTC. The whole variable domain, remainder taken from reference TRBV5-4 and TRBJ2-1, is ETGVTQSPTHLIKTRGQQVTLRCSSQSGHNTVSWYQQALGQGPQFIFQYYREEENGRGNFPPRFSGLQFPNYSSELNVNALELDDSALYLCASSLAWTSGANNNEQFFGPGTRLTVL.

The gene calls are TRBV6-5 and TRBJ1-5; 8 bases map to TRBD1. Unmatched junction bases numbered 6, after V lost 6 bases and J lost 2 bases. This CDR3 contains 15 residues. Germline CDR1 and CDR2: MNHEY and SVGAGI. This chain's CDR3 is CASSADRVGNQPQHF. In nucleotides, the CDR3 is TGTGCCAGCAGCGCGGACAGGGTTGGCAATCAGCCCCAGCATTTT.

The rearrangement joins TRBV25-1 to TRBJ2-3, with unresolved D. CDR3 size: 12 residues. Per germline, CDR1 MGHDK and CDR2 SYGVNS. Trimming took 2 bases from V and 4 from J, leaving 4 bases between them. CDR3 amino acids: CASSETSDTQYF. The DNA of the CDR3 is TGTGCCAGCAGTGAAACATCAGATACGCAGTATTTT.

The sample holds one count of this clone. V is TRBV19 and J is TRBJ2-5; 7 nucleotides match TRBD2. Germline CDR1 and CDR2: LNHDA and SQIVND (reference sequence). Trimming removed 3 bases from V and 2 bases from J; junction bases left unmatched: 6. This CDR3 has 15 amino acids. CDR3: CASSMRASGQETQYF. The CDR3 bases are TGTGCCAGTAGTATGAGGGCTAGCGGACAAGAGACCCAGTACTTC.

The CDR3 reads CASSFSSTDTQYF. The CDR3 DNA follows: TGTGCCAGCAGCTTCTCCAGCACAGATACGCAGTATTTT. The rearrangement uses TRBV7-9 and TRBJ2-3; the D is unclear. Germline lookup yields CDR1 SEHNR and CDR2 FQNEAQ (reference sequence). The CDR3 length is 13 residues. Trimming cost V 3 bases and J 0 bases, with 4 bases left between them.

The chain couples TRBV4-3 to TRBJ2-3; tentatively, D is TRBD2 (5 bases). V was pared by 0 bases and J by 2 bases, with 12 bases between. In germline, CDR1 is LGHNA, CDR2 YSLEER. The CDR3 consists of 16 residues. The CDR3 bases are TGCGCCAGCAGCCAAGATTACCGGGGTCCCACAGATACGCAGTATTTT. Translating gives CASSQDYRGPTDTQYF.

V is TRBV10-2 and J is TRBJ1-1, with 7 bases matching TRBD1. Germline V gene sequence: CDR1 WSHSY, CDR2 SAAADI. J gave up 3 bases and V 8 bases, and 6 bases lay outside the gene matches. This CDR3 contains 13 residues. The CDR3 here is CASGTGDYTEAFF. The CDR3 region has the DNA TGCGCCAGCGGTACAGGGGATTACACTGAAGCTTTCTTT.

The table lists this clone with a count of one. The V call is TRBV28, the J call TRBJ1-1; no clear D gene. Germline V gene sequence: CDR1 MDHEN, CDR2 SYDVKM. The V and J ends lost 6 bases and 5 bases respectively, with 13 bases between them. The CDR3 contains 13 residues. This chain's CDR3 is CASSIIRRTEAFF. CDR3 in DNA: TGTGCCAGCAGCATAATAAGGAGGACTGAAGCTTTCTTT.

The CDR3 region has the DNA TGTGCCAGCAGTTTGGTTCGAGTGGGCTACACCTTC. This codes for CASSLVRVGYTF. V and J are TRBV28 and TRBJ1-2; no definite D call. CDR1 MDHEN and CDR2 SYDVKM come from the germline V gene. This CDR3 contains 12 residues. Deletions cut 3 bases from V and 8 bases from J, with 10 bases between.

The J gene is TRBJ1-3, the V gene TRBV9; possible D gene TRBD1, 6 bases. Looked up from germline, CDR1 is SGDLS and CDR2 is YYNGEE. V was pared by 3 bases and J by 3 bases, with 16 bases between. This CDR3 comprises 16 residues. The CDR3: CASSAQGLGFGNTIYF. CDR3 in DNA: TGTGCCAGCAGCGCCCAGGGGCTTGGGTTTGGAAACACCATATATTTT.

The CDR3 DNA is TGTGCCAGCAGTGTCGGGGGATCTGGAAACACCATATATTTT. Residues: CASSVGGSGNTIYF. This chain connects TRBV28 to TRBJ1-3; TRBD1 is a possible D gene (5 bases). This CDR3 comprises 14 residues. V was trimmed by 5 bases and J by 1 base, leaving 9 bases between them. Germline V lookup: CDR1 MDHEN, CDR2 SYDVKM.

The V gene is TRBV5-1, the J gene TRBJ1-4; TRBD1 matches at 7 bases. The CDR3 totals 13 residues. Losses at the gene ends were 4 bases for V and 7 bases for J; bases not matched to a gene: 4. The germline V gene encodes CDR1 SGHRS and CDR2 YFSETQ. DNA for the CDR3: TGCGCCAGCAGCAGAGGGACAGCTGAAAAACTGTTTTTT. It specifies CASSRGTAEKLFF.